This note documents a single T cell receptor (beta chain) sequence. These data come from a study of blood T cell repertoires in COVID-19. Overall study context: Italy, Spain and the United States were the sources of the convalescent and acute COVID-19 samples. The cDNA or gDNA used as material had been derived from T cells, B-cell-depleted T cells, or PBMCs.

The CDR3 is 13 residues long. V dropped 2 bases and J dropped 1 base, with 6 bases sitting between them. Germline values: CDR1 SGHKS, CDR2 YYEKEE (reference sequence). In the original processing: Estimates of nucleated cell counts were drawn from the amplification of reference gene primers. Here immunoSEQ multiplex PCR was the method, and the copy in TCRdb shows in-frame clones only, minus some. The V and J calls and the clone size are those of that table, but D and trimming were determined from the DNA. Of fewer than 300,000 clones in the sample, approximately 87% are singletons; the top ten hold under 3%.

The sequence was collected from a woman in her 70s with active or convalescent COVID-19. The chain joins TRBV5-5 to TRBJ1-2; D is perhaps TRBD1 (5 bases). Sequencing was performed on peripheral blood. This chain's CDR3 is CASSFQGNYGYTF. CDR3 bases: TGTGCCAGCAGCTTTCAGGGTAACTATGGCTACACCTTC.